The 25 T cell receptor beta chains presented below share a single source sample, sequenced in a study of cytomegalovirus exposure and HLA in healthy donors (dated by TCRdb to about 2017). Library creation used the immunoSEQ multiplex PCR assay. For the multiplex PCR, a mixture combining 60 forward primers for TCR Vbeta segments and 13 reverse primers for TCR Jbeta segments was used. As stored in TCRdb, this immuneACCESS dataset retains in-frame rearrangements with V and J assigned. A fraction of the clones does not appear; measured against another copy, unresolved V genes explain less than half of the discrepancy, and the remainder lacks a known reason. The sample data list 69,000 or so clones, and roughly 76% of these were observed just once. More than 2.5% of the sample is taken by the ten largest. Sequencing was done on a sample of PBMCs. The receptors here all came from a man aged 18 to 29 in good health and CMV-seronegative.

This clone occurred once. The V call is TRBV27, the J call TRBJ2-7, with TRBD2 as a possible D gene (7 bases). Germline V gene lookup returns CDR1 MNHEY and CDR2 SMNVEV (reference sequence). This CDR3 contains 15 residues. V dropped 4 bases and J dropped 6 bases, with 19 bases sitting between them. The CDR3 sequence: CASSYHHGEGVEQYF. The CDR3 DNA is TGTGCCAGCAGTTACCATCACGGGGAGGGGGTCGAGCAGTACTTC.

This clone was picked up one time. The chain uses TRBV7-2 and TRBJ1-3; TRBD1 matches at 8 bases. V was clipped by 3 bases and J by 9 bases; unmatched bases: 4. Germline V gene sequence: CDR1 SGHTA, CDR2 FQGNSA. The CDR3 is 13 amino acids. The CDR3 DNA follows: TGTGCCAGCAGCTTGGACAGGGACCGCACCATATATTTT. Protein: CASSLDRDRTIYF.

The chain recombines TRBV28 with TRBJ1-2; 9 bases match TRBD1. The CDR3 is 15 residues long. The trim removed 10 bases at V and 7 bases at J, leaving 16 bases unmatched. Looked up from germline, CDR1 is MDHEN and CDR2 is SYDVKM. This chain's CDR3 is CATQGRTGVGLGYTF. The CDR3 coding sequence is TGTGCCACCCAAGGAAGGACAGGGGTGGGGCTTGGCTACACCTTC.

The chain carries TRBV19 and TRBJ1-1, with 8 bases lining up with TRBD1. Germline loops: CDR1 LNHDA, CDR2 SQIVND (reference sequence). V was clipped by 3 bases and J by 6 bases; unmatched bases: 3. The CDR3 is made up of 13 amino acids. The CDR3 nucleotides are TGTGCCAGTAGTATCGGGACAGGCTCTGAAGCTTTCTTT. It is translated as CASSIGTGSEAFF.

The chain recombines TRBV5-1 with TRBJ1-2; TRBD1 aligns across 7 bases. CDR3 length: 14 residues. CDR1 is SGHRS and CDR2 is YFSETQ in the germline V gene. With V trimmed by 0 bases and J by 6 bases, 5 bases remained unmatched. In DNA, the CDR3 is TGCGCCAGCAGCTTGGAGGGCAGGGGGGATGGCTACACCTTC. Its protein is CASSLEGRGDGYTF. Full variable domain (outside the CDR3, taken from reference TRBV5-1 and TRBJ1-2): KAGVTQTPRYLIKTRGQQVTLSCSPISGHRSVSWYQQTPGQGLQFLFEYFSETQRNKGNFPGRFSGRQFSNSRSEMNVSTLELGDSALYLCASSLEGRGDGYTFGSGTRLTVV.

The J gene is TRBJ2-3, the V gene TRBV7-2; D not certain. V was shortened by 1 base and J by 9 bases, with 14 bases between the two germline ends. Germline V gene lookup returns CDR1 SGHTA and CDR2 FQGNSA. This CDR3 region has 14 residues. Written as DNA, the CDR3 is TGTGCCAGCAGCTTAGTTCCTCCACAGTCAACGCAGTATTTT. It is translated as CASSLVPPQSTQYF.

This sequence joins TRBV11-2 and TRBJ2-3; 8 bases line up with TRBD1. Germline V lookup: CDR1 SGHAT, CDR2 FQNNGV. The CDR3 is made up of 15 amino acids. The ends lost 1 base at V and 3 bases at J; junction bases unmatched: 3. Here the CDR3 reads CASSLGTGRTDTQYF. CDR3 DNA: TGTGCCAGCAGCTTAGGGACAGGGAGAACAGATACGCAGTATTTT.

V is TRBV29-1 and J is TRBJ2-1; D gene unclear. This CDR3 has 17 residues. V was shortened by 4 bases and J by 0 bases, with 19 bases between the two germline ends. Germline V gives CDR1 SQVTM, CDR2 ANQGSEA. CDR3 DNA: TGCAGCGTTGTAATCACGGTTATAAATTACTCCTACAATGAGCAGTTCTTC. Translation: CSVVITVINYSYNEQFF.

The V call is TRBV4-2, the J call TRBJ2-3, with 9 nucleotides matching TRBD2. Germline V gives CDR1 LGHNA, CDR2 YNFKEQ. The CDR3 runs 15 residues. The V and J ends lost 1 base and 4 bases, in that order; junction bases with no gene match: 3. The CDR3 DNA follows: TGTGCCAGCAGCCAAGGCGGGGGGGAGGCAGATACGCAGTATTTT. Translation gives CASSQGGGEADTQYF.

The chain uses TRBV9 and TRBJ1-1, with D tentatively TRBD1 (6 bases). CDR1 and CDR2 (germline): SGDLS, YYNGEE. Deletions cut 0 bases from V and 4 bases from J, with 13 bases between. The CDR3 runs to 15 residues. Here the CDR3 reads CASSVAQGRGTEAFF. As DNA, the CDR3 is TGTGCCAGCAGCGTAGCTCAGGGCAGGGGCACTGAAGCTTTCTTT.

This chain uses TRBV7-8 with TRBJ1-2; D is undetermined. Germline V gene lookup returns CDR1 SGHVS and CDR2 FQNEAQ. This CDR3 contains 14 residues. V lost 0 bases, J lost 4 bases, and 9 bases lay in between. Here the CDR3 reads CASSLARERYGYTF. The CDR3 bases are TGTGCCAGCAGCTTAGCTCGGGAACGCTATGGCTACACCTTC.

The CDR3 nucleotides are TGTGCCAGCAGTGGTACAGGGCTGGCGGAGACCCAGTACTTC. Amino acids: CASSGTGLAETQYF. The chain uses TRBV6-6 and TRBJ2-5, with D possibly being TRBD1 (6 bases). Trimming left V 5 bases short and J 5 bases short, with 15 bases between. Looked up from germline, CDR1 is MNHNY and CDR2 is SVGAGI (reference sequence). This CDR3 has 14 residues.

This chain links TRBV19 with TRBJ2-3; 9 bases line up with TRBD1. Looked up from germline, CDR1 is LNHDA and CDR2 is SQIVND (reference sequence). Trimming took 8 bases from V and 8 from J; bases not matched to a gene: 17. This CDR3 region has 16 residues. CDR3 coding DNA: TGTGCCAGTCGGGACAGGGAAACAGTCTTGCGGTCTACGCAGTATTTT. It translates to CASRDRETVLRSTQYF.

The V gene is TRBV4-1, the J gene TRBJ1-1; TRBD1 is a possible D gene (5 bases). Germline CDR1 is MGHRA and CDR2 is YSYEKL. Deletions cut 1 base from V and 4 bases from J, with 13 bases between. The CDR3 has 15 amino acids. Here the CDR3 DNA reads TGCGCCAGCAGCCAAGGGGGCGGGGTGGCCACTGAAGCTTTCTTT. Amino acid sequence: CASSQGGGVATEAFF.

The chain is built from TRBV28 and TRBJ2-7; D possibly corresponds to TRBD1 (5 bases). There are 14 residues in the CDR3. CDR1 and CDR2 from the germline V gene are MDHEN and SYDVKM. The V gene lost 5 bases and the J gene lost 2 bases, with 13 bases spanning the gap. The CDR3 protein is CASSTSRTPYEQYV. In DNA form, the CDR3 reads TGTGCCAGCAGTACGAGCCGGACACCCTACGAGCAGTACGTC.

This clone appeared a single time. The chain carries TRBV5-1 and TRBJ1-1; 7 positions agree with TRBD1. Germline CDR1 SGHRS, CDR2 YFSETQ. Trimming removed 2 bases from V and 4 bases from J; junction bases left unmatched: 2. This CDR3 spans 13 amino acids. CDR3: CASSLGGRTEAFF. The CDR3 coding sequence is TGCGCCAGCAGCTTAGGGGGCCGCACTGAAGCTTTCTTT.

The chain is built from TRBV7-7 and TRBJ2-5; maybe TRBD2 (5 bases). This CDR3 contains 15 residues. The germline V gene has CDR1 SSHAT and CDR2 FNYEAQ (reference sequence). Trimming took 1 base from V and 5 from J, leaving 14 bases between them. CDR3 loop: CASSLEVATGETQYF. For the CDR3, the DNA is TGTGCCAGCAGCTTAGAGGTCGCTACGGGGGAGACCCAGTACTTC.

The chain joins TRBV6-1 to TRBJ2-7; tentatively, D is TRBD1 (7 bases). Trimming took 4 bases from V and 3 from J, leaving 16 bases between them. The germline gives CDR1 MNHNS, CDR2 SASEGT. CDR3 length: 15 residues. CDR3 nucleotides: TGTGCCAGCAGTGTTTCGGCAGGGGGGAACTACGAGCAGTACTTC. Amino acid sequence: CASSVSAGGNYEQYF.

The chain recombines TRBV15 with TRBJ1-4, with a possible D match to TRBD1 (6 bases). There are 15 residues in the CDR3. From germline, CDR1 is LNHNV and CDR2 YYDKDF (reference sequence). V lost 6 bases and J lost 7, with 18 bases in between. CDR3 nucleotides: TGTGCCACCAGAGCCGGGACAAAGGGGGTTGAAAAACTGTTTTTT. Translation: CATRAGTKGVEKLFF.

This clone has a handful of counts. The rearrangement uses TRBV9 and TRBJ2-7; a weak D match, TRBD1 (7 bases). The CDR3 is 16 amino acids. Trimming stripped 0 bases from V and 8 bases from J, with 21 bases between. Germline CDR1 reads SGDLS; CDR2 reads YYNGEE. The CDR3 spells CASSVGAEGARFKQYF. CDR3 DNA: TGTGCCAGCAGCGTAGGTGCGGAGGGGGCTCGGTTTAAGCAGTACTTC.

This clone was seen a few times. The chain's CDR3 is CASSLGWGQATEAFF. The CDR3 DNA reads TGTGCCAGCAGCTTAGGGTGGGGGCAGGCGACTGAAGCTTTCTTT. The rearrangement links TRBV7-2 to TRBJ1-1; TRBD1 is a possible D gene (6 bases). The CDR3 length is 15 residues. Germline CDR1 SGHTA, CDR2 FQGNSA. V was cut by 1 base and J by 5 bases, with 14 bases left in between.

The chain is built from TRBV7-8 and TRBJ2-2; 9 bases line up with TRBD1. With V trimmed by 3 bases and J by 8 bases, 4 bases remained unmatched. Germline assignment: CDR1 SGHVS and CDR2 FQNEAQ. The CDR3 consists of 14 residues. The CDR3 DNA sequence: TGTGCCAGCAGCTTGGACAGGGGATTGGGGGAGCTGTTTTTT. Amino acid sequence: CASSLDRGLGELFF.

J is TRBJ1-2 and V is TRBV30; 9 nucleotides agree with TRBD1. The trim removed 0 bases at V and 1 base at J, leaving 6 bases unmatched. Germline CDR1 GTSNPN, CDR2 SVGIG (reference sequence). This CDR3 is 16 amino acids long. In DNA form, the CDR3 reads TGTGCCTGGAGTGTAGGGACAGGGATCCTTAACTATGGCTACACCTTC. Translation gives CAWSVGTGILNYGYTF. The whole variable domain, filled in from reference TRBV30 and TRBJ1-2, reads SQTIHQWPATLVQPVGSPLSLECTVEGTSNPNLYWYRQAAGRGLQLLFYSVGIGQISSEVPQNLSASRPQDRQFILSSKKLLLSDSGFYLCAWSVGTGILNYGYTFGSGTRLTVV.

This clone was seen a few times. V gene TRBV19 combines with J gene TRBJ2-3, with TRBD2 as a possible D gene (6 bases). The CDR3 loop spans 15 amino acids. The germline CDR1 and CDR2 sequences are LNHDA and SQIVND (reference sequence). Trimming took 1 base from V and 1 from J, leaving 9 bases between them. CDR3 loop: CASSIGSGGTDTQYF. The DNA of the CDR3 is TGTGCCAGTAGTATAGGTTCGGGGGGCACAGATACGCAGTATTTT.

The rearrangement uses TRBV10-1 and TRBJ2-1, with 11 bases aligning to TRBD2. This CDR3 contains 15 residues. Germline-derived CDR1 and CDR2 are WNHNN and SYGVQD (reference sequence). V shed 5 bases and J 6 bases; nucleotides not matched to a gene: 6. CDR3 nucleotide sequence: TGCGCCAGCAGTACTAGCGGGGGTCTCGTCAATGAGCAGTTCTTC. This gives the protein CASSTSGGLVNEQFF.